This T cell receptor beta chain was identified during a study of CD8+ T cells in alopecia areata. Study-level results: Clonality was higher in lesional than normal scalp, especially in alopecia totalis/universalis.

Points on this clone: Its antigen is unknown.

Reverse transcribed after extraction, RNA yielded cDNA as the sequencing template. Assay used: immunoSEQ multiplex PCR; TCRdb lists only in-frame clones, some missing. This table has 150,000 or so clones, 50% to 60% appearing once. This CDR3 is 14 amino acids long. Germline V gene sequence: CDR1 GTSNPN, CDR2 SVGIG (reference sequence). Trimming removed 2 bases from V and 4 bases from J; junction bases left unmatched: 7. The V gene is TRBV30, the J gene TRBJ1-2, with 7 bases identical to TRBD1. This receptor was taken from a human donor in good health. The sequencing input was CD4+ T cells sorted from blood. CDR3 bases: TGTGCCTGGAGTAATGACAGGGTGGGCTATGGCTACACCTTC. Its protein is CAWSNDRVGYGYTF.